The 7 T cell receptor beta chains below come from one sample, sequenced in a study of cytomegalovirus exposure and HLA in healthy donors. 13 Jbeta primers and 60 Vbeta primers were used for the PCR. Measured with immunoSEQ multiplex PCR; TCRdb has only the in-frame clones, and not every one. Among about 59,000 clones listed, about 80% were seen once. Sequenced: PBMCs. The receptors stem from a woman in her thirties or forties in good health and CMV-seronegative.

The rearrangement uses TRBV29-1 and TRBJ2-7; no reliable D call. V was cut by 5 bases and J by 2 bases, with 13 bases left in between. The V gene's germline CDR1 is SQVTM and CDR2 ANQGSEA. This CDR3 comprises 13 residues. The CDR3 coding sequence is TGCAGCGTTAGTATAGCCCACCCCTACGAGCAGTACTTC. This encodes CSVSIAHPYEQYF.

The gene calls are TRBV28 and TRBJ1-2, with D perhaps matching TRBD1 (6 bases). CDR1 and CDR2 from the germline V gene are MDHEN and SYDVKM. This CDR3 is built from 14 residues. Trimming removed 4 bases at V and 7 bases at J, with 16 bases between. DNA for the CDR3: TGTGCCAGCAGTTCCGGGACACTGGCGCGTGGCTACACCTTC. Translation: CASSSGTLARGYTF.

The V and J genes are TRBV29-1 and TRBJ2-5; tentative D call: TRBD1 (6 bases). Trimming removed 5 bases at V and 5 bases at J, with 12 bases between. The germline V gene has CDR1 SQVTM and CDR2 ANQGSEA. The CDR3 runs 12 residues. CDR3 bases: TGCAGCGTTATACAGGGTGAGGAGACCCAGTACTTC. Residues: CSVIQGEETQYF.

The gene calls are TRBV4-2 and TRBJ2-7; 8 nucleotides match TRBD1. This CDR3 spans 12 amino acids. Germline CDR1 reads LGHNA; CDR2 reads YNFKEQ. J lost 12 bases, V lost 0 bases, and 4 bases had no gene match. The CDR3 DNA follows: TGTGCCAGCAGCCAAGAGACAGGGGTGCGGTACTTC. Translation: CASSQETGVRYF.

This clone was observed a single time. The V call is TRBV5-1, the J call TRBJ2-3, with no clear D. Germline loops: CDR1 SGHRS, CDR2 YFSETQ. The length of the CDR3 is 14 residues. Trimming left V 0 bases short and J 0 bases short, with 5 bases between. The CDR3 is CASSLATSTDTQYF. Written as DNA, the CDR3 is TGCGCCAGCAGCTTGGCGACTAGCACAGATACGCAGTATTTT.

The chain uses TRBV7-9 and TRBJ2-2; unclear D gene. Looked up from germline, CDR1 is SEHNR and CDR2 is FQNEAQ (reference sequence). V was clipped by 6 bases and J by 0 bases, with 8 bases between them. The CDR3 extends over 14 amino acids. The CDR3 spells CASRAYANTGELFF. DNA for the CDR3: TGTGCCAGCAGGGCTTACGCGAACACCGGGGAGCTGTTTTTT.

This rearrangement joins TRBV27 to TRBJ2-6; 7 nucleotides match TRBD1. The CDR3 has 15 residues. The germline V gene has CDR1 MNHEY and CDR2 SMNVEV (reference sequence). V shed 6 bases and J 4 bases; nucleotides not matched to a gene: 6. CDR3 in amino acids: CASSPTGVGANVLTF. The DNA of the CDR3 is TGTGCCAGCAGCCCAACAGGGGTCGGGGCCAACGTCCTGACTTTC.